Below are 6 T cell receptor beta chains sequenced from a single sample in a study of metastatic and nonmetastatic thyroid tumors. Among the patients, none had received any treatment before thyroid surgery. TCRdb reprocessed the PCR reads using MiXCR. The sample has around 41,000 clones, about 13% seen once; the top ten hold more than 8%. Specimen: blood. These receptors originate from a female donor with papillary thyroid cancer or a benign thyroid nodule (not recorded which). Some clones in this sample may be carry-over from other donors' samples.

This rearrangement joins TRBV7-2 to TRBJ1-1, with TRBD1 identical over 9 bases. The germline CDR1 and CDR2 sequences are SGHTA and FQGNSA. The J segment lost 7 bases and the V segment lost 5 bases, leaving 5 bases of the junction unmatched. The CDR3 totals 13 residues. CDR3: CASSLQGASEAFF. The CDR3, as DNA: TGTGCCAGCAGCCTACAGGGGGCGAGTGAAGCTTTCTTT. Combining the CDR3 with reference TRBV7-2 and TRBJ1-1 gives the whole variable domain GAGVSQSPSNKVTEKGKDVELRCDPISGHTALYWYRQSLGQGLEFLIYFQGNSAPDKSGLPSDRFSAERTGGSVSTLTIQRTQQEDSAVYLCASSLQGASEAFFGQGTRLTVV.

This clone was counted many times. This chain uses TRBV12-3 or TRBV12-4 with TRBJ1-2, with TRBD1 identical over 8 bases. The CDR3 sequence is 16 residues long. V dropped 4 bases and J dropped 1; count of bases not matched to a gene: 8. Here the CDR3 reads CASSSSQGASNYGYTF. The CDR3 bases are TGTGCCAGCAGTTCCAGTCAGGGGGCGAGTAACTATGGCTACACCTTC.

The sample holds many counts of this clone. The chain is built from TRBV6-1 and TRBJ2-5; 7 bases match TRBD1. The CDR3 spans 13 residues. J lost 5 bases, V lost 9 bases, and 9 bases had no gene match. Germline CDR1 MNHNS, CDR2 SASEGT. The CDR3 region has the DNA TGTGCCAGTGCTGGACAGGCTGGGGAGACCCAGTACTTC. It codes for CASAGQAGETQYF.

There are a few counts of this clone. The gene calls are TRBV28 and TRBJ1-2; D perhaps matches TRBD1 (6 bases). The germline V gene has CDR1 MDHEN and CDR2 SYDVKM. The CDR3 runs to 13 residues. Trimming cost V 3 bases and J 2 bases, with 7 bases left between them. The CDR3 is CASSFGQNYGYTF. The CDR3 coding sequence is TGTGCCAGCAGTTTCGGACAGAACTATGGCTACACCTTC.

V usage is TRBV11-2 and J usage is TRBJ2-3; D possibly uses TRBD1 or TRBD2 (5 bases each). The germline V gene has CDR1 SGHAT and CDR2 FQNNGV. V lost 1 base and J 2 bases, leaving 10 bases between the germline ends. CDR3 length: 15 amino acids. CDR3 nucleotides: TGTGCCAGCAGCTTAGGGGGGAGCCTCACAGATACGCAGTATTTT. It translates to CASSLGGSLTDTQYF.

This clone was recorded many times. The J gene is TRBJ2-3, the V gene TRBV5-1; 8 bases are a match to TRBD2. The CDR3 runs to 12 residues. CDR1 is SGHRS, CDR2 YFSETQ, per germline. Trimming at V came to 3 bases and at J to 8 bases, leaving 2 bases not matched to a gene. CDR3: CASSSGGGTQYF. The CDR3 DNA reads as TGCGCCAGCAGCTCCGGGGGGGGTACGCAGTATTTT.